This T cell receptor (beta chain) appears in the sequencing data of a study of post-analysis software for immune sequencing data. Across the study: Relapsing-remitting, secondary progressive and progressive-relapsing courses of multiple sclerosis were included. Study-level points and caveats: Strong co-clustering by F measure linked samples that shared a preparation batch. Five TRBV segments occurring more often in patients than controls included TRBV5-6, TRBV5-1 and TRBV20-1.

Concerning this clonotype: What it recognizes is unknown.

The J segment lost 5 bases and the V segment lost 7 bases, leaving 13 bases of the junction unmatched. CDR1 and CDR2 from the germline V gene are LNHDA and SQIVND (reference sequence). The CDR3 totals 15 residues. Libraries were made from TCR beta cDNA, and they carried unique molecular identifiers. Input amounts of 1 to 10 million T cells were used. These gave around 500,000 cDNA molecules, so each molecule approximated one T cell. MiXCR, run by TCRdb on the PCR reads, gives a single entry per CDR3 protein. The sample includes about 540,000 distinct CDR3 sequences, 30% to 40% of them seen just once.

The rearrangement uses TRBV19 and TRBJ2-5, with TRBD2 matching over 7 bases. The TCR originated in a girl younger than 18 with multiple sclerosis. Input material: blood. CDR3 nucleotides: TGTGCCAGTAAATTTGCCGGGGGGATGCTTGAGACCCAGTACTTC. Its translation is CASKFAGGMLETQYF.